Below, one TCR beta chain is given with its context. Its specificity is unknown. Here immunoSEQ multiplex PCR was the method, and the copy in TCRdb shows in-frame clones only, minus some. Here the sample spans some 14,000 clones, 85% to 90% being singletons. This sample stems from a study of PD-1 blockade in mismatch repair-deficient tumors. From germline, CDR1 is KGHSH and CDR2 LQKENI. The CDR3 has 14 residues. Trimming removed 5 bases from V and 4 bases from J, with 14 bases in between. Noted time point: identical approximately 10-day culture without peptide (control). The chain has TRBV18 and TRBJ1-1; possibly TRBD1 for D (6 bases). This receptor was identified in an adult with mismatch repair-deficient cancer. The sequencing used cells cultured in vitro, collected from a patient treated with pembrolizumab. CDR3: CASSTPTGVTEAFF. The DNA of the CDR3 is TGTGCCAGCTCAACCCCGACAGGAGTCACTGAAGCTTTCTTT.